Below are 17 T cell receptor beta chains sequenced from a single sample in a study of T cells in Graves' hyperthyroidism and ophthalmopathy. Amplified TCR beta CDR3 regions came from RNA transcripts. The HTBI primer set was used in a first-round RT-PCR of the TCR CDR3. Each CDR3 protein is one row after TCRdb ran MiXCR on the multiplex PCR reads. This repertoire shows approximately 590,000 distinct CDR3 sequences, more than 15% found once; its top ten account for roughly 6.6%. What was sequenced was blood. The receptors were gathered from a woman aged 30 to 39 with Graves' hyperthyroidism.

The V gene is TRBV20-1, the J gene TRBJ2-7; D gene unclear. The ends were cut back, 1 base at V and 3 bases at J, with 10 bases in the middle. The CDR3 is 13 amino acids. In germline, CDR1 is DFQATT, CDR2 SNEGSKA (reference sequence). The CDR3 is CSARGRISYEQYF. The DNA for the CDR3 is TGCAGTGCTAGAGGCAGGATAAGCTACGAGCAGTACTTC.

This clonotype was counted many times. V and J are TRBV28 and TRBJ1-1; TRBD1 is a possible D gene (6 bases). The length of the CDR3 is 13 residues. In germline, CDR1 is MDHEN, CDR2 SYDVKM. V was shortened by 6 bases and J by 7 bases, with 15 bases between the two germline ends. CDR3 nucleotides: TGTGCCAGCAGAAACAACAGGGACCATGAAGCTTTCTTT. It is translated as CASRNNRDHEAFF.

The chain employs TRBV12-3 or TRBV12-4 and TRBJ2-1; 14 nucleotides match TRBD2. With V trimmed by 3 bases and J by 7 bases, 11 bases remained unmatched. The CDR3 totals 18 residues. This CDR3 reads CASSFVLTSGRAGNEQFF. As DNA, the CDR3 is TGTGCCAGCAGTTTTGTCTTGACTAGCGGGAGGGCGGGGAATGAGCAGTTCTTC.

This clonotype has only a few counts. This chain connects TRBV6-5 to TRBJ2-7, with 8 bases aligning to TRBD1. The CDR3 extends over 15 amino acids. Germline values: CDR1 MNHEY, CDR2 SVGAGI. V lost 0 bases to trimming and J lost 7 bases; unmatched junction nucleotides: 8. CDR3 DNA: TGTGCCAGCAGTTACTCGTTTCAGGGGGCTGAGGAGCAGTACTTC. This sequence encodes CASSYSFQGAEEQYF.

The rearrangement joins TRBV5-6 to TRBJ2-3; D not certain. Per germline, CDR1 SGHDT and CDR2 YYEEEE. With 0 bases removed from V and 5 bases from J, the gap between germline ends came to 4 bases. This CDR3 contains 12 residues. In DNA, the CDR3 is TGTGCCAGCAGCTTGGGACAAGATACGCAGTATTTT. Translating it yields CASSLGQDTQYF.

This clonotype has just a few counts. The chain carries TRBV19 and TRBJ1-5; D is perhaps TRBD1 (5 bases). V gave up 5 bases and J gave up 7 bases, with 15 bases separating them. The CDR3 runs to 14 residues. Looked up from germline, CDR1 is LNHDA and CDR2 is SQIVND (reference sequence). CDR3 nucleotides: TGTGCCAGTAGTCCCCTCGATGGGGGGCAGCCCCAGCATTTT. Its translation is CASSPLDGGQPQHF.

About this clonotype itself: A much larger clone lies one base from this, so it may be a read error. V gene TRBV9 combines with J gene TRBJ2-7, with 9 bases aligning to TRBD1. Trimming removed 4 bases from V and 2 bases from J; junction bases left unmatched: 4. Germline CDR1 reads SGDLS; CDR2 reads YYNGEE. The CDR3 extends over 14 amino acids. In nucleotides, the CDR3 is TGTGCCAGCAGCCCGGGGGACAGGGCCTACGAGCAGTACTTC. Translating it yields CASSPGDRAYEQYF.

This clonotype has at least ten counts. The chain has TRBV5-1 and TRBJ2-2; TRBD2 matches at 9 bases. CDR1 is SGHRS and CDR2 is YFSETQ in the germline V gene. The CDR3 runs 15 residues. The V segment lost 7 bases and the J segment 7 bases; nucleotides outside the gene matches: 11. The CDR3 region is CASALSGSFIGELFF. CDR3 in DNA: TGCGCCAGCGCCCTTAGCGGGAGTTTTATCGGGGAGCTGTTTTTT.

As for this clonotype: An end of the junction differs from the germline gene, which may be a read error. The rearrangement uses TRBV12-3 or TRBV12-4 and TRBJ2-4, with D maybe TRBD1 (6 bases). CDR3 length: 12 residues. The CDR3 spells CVSSRSRGFGYF. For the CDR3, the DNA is TGTGTCAGCAGCCGATCCAGGGGTTTTGGGTACTTC.

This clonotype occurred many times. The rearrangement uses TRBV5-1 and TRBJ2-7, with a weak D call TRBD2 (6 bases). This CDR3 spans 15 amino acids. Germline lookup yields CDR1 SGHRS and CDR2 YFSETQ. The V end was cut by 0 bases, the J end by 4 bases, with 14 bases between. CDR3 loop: CASSLVSGTSYEQYF. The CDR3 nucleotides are TGCGCCAGCAGCTTGGTTAGCGGAACTTCATACGAGCAGTACTTC.

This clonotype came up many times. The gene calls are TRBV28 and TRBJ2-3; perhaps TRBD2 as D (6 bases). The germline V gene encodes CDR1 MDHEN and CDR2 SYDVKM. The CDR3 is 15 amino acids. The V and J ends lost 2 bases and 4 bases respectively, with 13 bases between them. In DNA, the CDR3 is TGTGCCAGCAGTTTAGTGTCGGGGGTGGCAGATACGCAGTATTTT. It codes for CASSLVSGVADTQYF.

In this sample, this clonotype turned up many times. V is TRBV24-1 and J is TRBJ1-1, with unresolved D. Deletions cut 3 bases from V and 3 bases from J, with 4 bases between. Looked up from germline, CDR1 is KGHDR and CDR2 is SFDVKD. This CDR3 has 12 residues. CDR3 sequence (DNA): TGTGCCACCAGTGATAGGGACACTGAAGCTTTCTTT. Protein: CATSDRDTEAFF.

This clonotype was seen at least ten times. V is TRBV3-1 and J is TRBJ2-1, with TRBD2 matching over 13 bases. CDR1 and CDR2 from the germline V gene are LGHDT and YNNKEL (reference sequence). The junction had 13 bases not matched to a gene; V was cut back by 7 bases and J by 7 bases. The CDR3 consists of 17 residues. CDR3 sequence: CASNSGTSGARGNEQFF. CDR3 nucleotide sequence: TGTGCCAGCAACTCCGGGACTAGCGGGGCCCGGGGTAATGAGCAGTTCTTC.

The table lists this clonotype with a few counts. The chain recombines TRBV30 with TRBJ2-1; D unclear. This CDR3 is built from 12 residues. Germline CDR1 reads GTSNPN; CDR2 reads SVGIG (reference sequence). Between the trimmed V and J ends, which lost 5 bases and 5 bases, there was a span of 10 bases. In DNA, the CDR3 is TGTGCCTGGGGAGTGACCCACAATGAGCAGTTCTTC. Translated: CAWGVTHNEQFF.

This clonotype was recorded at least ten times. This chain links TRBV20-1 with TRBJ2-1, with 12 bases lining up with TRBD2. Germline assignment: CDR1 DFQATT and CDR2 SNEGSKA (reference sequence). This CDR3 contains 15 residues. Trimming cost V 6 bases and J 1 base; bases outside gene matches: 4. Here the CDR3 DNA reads TGCAGTGCCAGGACTAGCGGGATATCCTACAATGAGCAGTTCTTC. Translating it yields CSARTSGISYNEQFF.

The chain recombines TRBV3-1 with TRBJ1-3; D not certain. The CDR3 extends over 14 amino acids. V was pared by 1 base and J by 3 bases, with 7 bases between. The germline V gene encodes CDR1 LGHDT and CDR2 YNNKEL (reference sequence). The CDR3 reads CASSQGESGNTIYF. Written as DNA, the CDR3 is TGTGCCAGCAGCCAAGGCGAGAGTGGAAACACCATATATTTT.

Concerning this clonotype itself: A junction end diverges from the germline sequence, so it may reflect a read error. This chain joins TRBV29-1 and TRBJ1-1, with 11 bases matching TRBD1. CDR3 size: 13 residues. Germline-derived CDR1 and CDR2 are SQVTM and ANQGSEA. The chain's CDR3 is CSARDRGNTEALF. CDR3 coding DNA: TGCAGCGCAAGGGACAGGGGGAACACTGAAGCTCTCTTT. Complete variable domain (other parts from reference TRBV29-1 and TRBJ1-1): SAVISQKPSRDICQRGTSLTIQCQVDSQVTMMFWYRQQPGQSLTLIATANQGSEATYESGFVIDKFPISRPNLTFSTLTVSNMSPEDSSIYLCSARDRGNTEALFGQGTRLTVV.